Given below is one T cell receptor beta chain in context. These data originate in a study of blood T cell repertoires in COVID-19. Overall study context: Collection of acute and convalescent COVID-19 samples took place in the United States, Italy and Spain. PBMCs, B-cell-depleted T cells, or T cells were the source of the cDNA or gDNA that made up the material.

Original processing notes: Scientists estimated how many nucleated cells there were by amplifying reference gene primers. Here immunoSEQ multiplex PCR was the method, and the copy in TCRdb shows in-frame clones only, minus some. D and trimming come from the DNA, and the V and J calls and clone size come from that table. The table shows a few hundred thousand clones, with around 81% occurring only once. The source is a human donor in a cohort sampled during active COVID-19. Input material: peripheral blood.

CDR3 sequence reads: CASSLGQGSYQETQYF. DNA of the CDR3: TGTGCCAGCAGCTTGGGGCAGGGATCGTACCAAGAGACCCAGTACTTC. The chain carries TRBV5-8 and TRBJ2-5; D perhaps matches TRBD1 (5 bases). From germline, CDR1 is SGHTS and CDR2 YDEGEE. The CDR3 loop spans 16 amino acids. V lost 0 bases, J lost 0 bases, and 12 bases lay in between.